This T cell receptor (beta chain) stems from a study of shared clonotypes between healthy human individuals. The CDR3 has 13 amino acids. The germline V gene has CDR1 SGHDN and CDR2 FVKESK. The ends were cut back, 6 bases at V and 6 bases at J, with 12 bases in the middle. Donors included only healthy HIV-negative adults lacking recent acute infections or vaccinations. The data were produced by immunoSEQ multiplex PCR, yet TCRdb's version contains in-frame clones alone and is incomplete. The sample includes 2 million to 2.5 million clones, approximately 94% of them seen just once. This clone occurred a few times. The antigen remains unidentified. General study points: Lower generation probabilities were found for non-shared clonotypes than for those shared by all four donors. Sorted-subset sequencing was shown by rarefaction to be incomplete despite large depth.

The receptor was isolated from a man aged 18 to 30 in good health. V is TRBV14 and J is TRBJ2-1; D remains unclear. The sample comprised naive CD4+ T cells sorted from blood. Indicated subset: CD45RA+ positively selected. The CDR3 nucleotides read TGTGCCAGCAGAAATTGGCAGACCAATGAGCAGTTCTTC. It yields the protein CASRNWQTNEQFF.